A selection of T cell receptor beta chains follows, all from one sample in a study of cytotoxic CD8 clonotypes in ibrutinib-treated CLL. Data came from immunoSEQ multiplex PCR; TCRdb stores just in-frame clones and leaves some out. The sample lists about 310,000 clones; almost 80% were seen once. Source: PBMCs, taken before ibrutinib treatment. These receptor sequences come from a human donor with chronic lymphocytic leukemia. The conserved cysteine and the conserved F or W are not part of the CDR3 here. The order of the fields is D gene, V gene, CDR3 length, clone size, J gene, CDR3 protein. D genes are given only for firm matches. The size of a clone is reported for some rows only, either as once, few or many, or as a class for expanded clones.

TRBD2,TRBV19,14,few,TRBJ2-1,ASSIVAGGSYNEQF
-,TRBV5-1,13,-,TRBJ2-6,ASSFVRSGANVLT
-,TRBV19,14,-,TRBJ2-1,ASSLRFRFEYDEQF
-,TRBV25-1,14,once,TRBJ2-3,ASTPSLANPGDTQY
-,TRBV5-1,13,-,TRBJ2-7,ASSLVFGQSYEQY
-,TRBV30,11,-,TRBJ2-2,AWSVIRGGELF
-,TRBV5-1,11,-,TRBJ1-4,ASSMDLGEKLF
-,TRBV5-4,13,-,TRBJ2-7,ASSLGAGRAYEQY
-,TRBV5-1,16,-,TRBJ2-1,ASSQGTRPLLRYNEQF
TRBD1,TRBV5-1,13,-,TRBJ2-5,ASSPNTGGQETQY
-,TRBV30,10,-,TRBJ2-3,AWSVTVNTQY
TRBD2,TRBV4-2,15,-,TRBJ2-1,ASSQDRGSGTYNEQF
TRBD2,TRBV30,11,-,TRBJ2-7,AWLTSGSGEQY
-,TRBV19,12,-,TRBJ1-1,ASRIGSLNTEAF